A selection of T cell receptor beta chains follows, all from one sample in a study of identical twins. TCRdb redid the calling of the 5' RACE reads with MiXCR, one entry per CDR3 protein. This sample has about 700,000 distinct CDR3 sequences, with approximately 9% found just once. The sample was also linked to a second study, of yellow fever vaccine responses in identical twins.

Input material: PBMCs. These receptors originate from a woman aged 18-29 years in good health. Both conserved end residues are part of each CDR3. Each record gives: V gene, D gene, J gene, clone size, CDR3 protein, CDR3 DNA. The D gene is left open where the match is weak. Some rows have no size entry. The others give once, few or many, or a class for an expanded clone.

v_gene: TRBV7-9; d_gene: TRBD1; j_gene: TRBJ2-1; abundance: few; CDR3aa: CASSPGTERIGDEQFF; CDR3nt: TGTGCCAGCAGCCCGGGGACAGAGAGGATTGGCGATGAGCAGTTCTTC
v_gene: TRBV5-5; d_gene: TRBD1; j_gene: TRBJ1-5; abundance: many; CDR3aa: CASSLGFQGVQPQHF; CDR3nt: TGTGCCAGCAGCTTGGGTTTCCAGGGGGTACAGCCCCAGCATTTT
v_gene: TRBV27; d_gene: TRBD2; j_gene: TRBJ2-1; abundance: -; CDR3aa: CASSLDPAGGLINEQFF; CDR3nt: TGTGCCAGCAGTTTAGACCCAGCGGGGGGGCTAATCAATGAGCAGTTCTTC
v_gene: TRBV2; d_gene: -; j_gene: TRBJ2-7; abundance: -; CDR3aa: CASRDDGASYEQYF; CDR3nt: TGTGCCAGCAGAGACGACGGGGCCTCCTACGAGCAGTACTTC
v_gene: TRBV4-3; d_gene: -; j_gene: TRBJ1-2; abundance: -; CDR3aa: CASSQDRANYGYTF; CDR3nt: TGCGCCAGCAGCCAAGACAGGGCGAACTATGGCTACACCTTC
v_gene: TRBV15; d_gene: -; j_gene: TRBJ2-1; abundance: few; CDR3aa: CATSDIRGKVNEQFF; CDR3nt: TGTGCCACCAGTGATATTCGGGGGAAGGTAAATGAGCAGTTCTTC
v_gene: TRBV5-6; d_gene: -; j_gene: TRBJ2-7; abundance: -; CDR3aa: CASSVVGTWDEQYF; CDR3nt: TGTGCCAGCAGCGTAGTCGGGACCTGGGACGAGCAGTACTTC
v_gene: TRBV30; d_gene: -; j_gene: TRBJ2-5; abundance: few; CDR3aa: CAVRGGLETQYF; CDR3nt: TGTGCCGTGAGGGGGGGCTTGGAGACCCAGTACTTC
v_gene: TRBV9; d_gene: -; j_gene: TRBJ2-2; abundance: many; CDR3aa: CASSRQDGELFF; CDR3nt: TGTGCCAGCAGCCGACAAGACGGGGAGCTGTTTTTT
v_gene: TRBV28; d_gene: -; j_gene: TRBJ2-7; abundance: few; CDR3aa: CASLRDGRSYEQYF; CDR3nt: TGTGCCAGCCTACGGGACGGCCGCTCCTACGAGCAGTACTTC
v_gene: TRBV29-1; d_gene: -; j_gene: TRBJ2-1; abundance: -; CDR3aa: CSVVPAGTYNEQFF; CDR3nt: TGCAGCGTGGTTCCCGCGGGGACGTACAATGAGCAGTTCTTC
v_gene: TRBV7-6; d_gene: -; j_gene: TRBJ2-2; abundance: few; CDR3aa: CASSLIRQELFF; CDR3nt: TGTGCCAGCAGCTTAATTCGACAGGAACTGTTTTTT
v_gene: TRBV18; d_gene: TRBD2; j_gene: TRBJ2-3; abundance: -; CDR3aa: CASSSRTSGAADTQYF; CDR3nt: TGTGCCAGCTCATCAAGGACTAGTGGAGCGGCAGATACGCAGTATTTT
v_gene: TRBV10-2; d_gene: TRBD2; j_gene: TRBJ2-1; abundance: -; CDR3aa: CASMKLAGGGGEQFF; CDR3nt: TGCGCCAGTATGAAGCTAGCGGGAGGGGGGGGTGAGCAGTTCTTC
v_gene: TRBV20-1; d_gene: -; j_gene: TRBJ2-1; abundance: -; CDR3aa: CSAPRHALYNEQFF; CDR3nt: TGCAGTGCTCCGAGACACGCCCTATACAATGAGCAGTTCTTC
v_gene: TRBV29-1; d_gene: TRBD1; j_gene: TRBJ2-7; abundance: many; CDR3aa: CSVADRGSYEQYF; CDR3nt: TGCAGCGTTGCCGACAGGGGGTCCTACGAGCAGTACTTC
v_gene: TRBV7-8; d_gene: TRBD2; j_gene: TRBJ2-1; abundance: few; CDR3aa: CAIKTSGSYNEQFF; CDR3nt: TGTGCCATCAAGACTAGCGGGTCCTACAATGAGCAGTTCTTC
v_gene: TRBV10-3; d_gene: TRBD2; j_gene: TRBJ2-3; abundance: many; CDR3aa: CAIQSSGMGTDTQYF; CDR3nt: TGTGCCATCCAGTCTAGCGGGATGGGCACAGATACGCAGTATTTT
v_gene: TRBV24-1; d_gene: TRBD2; j_gene: TRBJ2-1; abundance: few; CDR3aa: CATSGSSSGRGNEQFF; CDR3nt: TGTGCCACCAGTGGGAGCTCTAGCGGGAGAGGCAATGAGCAGTTCTTC
v_gene: TRBV2; d_gene: -; j_gene: TRBJ2-4; abundance: few; CDR3aa: CASSGRAIAKNIQYF; CDR3nt: TGTGCCAGCAGTGGGCGGGCAATAGCCAAAAACATTCAGTACTTC
v_gene: TRBV12-3/TRBV12-4; d_gene: -; j_gene: TRBJ2-3; abundance: -; CDR3aa: CASADSSTADTQYF; CDR3nt: TGTGCCAGCGCCGACTCCTCTACCGCGGATACGCAGTATTTT
v_gene: TRBV9; d_gene: -; j_gene: TRBJ2-7; abundance: few; CDR3aa: CASSVALNVREISYEQYF; CDR3nt: TGTGCCAGCAGCGTAGCCCTCAACGTACGGGAGATCTCCTACGAGCAGTACTTC